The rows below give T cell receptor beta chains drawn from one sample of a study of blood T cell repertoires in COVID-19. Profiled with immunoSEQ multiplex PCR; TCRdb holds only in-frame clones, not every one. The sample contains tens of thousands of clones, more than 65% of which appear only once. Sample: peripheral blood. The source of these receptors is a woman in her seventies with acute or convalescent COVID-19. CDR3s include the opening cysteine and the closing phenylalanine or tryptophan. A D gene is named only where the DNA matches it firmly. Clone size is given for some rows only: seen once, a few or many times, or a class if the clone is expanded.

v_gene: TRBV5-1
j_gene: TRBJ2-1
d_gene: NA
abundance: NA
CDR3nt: TGCGCCAGCAGCTGGGACAATCCGGGGAATGAGCAGTTCTTC
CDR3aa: CASSWDNPGNEQFF

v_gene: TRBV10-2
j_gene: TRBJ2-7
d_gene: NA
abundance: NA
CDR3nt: TGCGCCACCGCCACGGACAAACAGTACTTC
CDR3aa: CATATDKQYF

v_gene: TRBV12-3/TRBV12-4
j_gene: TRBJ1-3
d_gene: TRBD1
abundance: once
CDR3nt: TGTGCCAGCACCAAGACAGGGTCGGACACCATATATTTT
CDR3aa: CASTKTGSDTIYF

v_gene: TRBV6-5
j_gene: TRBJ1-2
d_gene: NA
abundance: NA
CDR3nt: TGTGCCAACGACCCAACGGGCTATGGCTACACCTTC
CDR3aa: CANDPTGYGYTF

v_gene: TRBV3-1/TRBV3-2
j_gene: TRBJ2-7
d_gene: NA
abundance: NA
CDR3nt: TGTGCCAGCAGCCCTTCTATCGATTACGAGCAGTACTTC
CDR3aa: CASSPSIDYEQYF

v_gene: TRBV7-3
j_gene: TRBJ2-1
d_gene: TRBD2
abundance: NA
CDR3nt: TGTGCCAGCAGCCGGGAGGGGTTAGCGGGAGAGGAGCAGTTCTTC
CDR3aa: CASSREGLAGEEQFF

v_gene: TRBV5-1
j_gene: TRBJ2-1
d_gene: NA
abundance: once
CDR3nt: TGCGCCAGCAGCTGGGGGAACAGGGCGTCCTACAATGAGCAGTTCTTC
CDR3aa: CASSWGNRASYNEQFF

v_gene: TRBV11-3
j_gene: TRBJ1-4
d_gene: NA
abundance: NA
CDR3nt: TGTGCCAGCAGCTTGACAGGCCTTAATGAAAAACTGTTTTTT
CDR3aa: CASSLTGLNEKLFF

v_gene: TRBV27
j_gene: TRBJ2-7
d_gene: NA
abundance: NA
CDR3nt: TGTGCCAGCAGTCCTGACTTGGCCTACGAGCAGTACTTC
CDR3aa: CASSPDLAYEQYF

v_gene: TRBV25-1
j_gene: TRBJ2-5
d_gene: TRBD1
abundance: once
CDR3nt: TGTGCCAGCAGTGGACAGGGCATAGAGACCCAGTACTTC
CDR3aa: CASSGQGIETQYF

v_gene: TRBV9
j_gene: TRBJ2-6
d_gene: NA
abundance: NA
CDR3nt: TGTGCCAGCAGCGCTTCAGGGGCTGGGGCCAACGTCCTGACTTTC
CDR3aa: CASSASGAGANVLTF

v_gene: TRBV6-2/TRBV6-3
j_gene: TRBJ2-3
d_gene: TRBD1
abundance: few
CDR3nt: TGTGCCAGCAGTTGGGACAGGTCCTCCACAGATACGCAGTATTTT
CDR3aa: CASSWDRSSTDTQYF

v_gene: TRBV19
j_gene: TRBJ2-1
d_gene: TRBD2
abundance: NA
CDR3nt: TGTGCCAGCGGACTAGCGGAGAGCTCCTACAATGAGCAGTTCTTC
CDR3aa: CASGLAESSYNEQFF

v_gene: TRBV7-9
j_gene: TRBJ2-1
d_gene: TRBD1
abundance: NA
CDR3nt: TGTGCCAGCAGCTTTGGGACAGGGGTGAGGGGCGATGAGCAGTTCTTC
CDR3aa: CASSFGTGVRGDEQFF

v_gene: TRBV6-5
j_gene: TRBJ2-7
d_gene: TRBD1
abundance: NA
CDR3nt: TGTGCCAGCAGTTACTCGAGGGACAGCGTCTCCTACGAGCAGTACTTC
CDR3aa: CASSYSRDSVSYEQYF

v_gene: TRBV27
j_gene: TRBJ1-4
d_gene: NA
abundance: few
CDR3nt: TGTGCCAGCAGGACCTCGGGGGGGTTGGCAACTAATGAAAAACTGTTTTTT
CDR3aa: CASRTSGGLATNEKLFF

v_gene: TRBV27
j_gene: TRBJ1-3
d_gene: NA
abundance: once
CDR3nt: TGTGCCAGCAGCCGTGAAGGGCCAGGGGGAAACACCATATATTTT
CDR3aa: CASSREGPGGNTIYF

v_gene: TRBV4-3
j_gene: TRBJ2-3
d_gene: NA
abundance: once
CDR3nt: TGCGCCAGCAGCCAAGAGATGGCAGGGGCTAGCAAGACGCAGTATTTT
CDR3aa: CASSQEMAGASKTQYF

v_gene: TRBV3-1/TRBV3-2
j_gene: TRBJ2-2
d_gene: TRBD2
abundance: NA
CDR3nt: TGTGCCAGCAGACCACTGGGACTAGCGGGGAACACCGGGGAGCTGTTTTTT
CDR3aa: CASRPLGLAGNTGELFF

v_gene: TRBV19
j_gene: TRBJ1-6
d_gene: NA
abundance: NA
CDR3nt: TGTGCCAGTAGAGAACAGGGATACTCCTATAATTCACCCCTCCACTTT
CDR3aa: CASREQGYSYNSPLHF

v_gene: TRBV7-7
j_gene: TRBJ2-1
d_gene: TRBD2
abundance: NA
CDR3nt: TGTGCTAGCAGTTTAGTTCCCCCGGGCACAACTAGCGGGAGGGCCCGGAATGAGCAGTTCTTC
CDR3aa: CASSLVPPGTTSGRARNEQFF

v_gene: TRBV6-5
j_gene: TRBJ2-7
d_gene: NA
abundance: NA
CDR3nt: TGTGCCAGCAGTTTGGTATCGGCAGGGACATACGAGCAGTACTTC
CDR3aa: CASSLVSAGTYEQYF

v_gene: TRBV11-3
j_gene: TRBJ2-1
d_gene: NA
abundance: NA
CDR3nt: TGTGCCAGCAGCTTATTCAAGCGAAGTTTCGATGAGCAGTTCTTC
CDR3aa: CASSLFKRSFDEQFF

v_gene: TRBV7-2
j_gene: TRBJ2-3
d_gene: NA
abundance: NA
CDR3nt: TGTGCCAGCAGCTTCCGGGACACCTATAGCACAGATACGCAGTATTTT
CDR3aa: CASSFRDTYSTDTQYF

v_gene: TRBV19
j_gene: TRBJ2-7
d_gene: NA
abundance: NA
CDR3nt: TGTGCCAGTAGTCCTGGCTACTCCGGGGTTGGGATCTCGAACGAGCAGTACTTC
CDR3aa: CASSPGYSGVGISNEQYF

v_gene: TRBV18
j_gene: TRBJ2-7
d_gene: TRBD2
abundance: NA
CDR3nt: TGTGCCAGCTCCGGGACTAGGGGAACCTACGAGCAGTACTTC
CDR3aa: CASSGTRGTYEQYF

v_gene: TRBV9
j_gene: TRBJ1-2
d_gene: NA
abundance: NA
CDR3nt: TGTGCCAGCAGCGTAGATCCAGAGGGATGGTTCGATGGCTACACCTTC
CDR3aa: CASSVDPEGWFDGYTF

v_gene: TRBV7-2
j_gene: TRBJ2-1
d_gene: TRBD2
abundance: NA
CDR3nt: TGTGCCAGCAGCTTAGAGCGGAGCGGGAGAGGAGGTGAGCAGTTCTTC
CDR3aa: CASSLERSGRGGEQFF

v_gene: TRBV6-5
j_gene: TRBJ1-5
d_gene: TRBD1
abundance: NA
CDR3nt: TGTGCCAGCAGGATTTTACAGGGGGCAGGCCAGCCCCAGCATTTT
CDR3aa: CASRILQGAGQPQHF

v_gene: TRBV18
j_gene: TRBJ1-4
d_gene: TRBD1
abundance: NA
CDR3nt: TGTGCCAGCTCAACTCGACAGGGATCGAATGAAAAACTGTTTTTT
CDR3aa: CASSTRQGSNEKLFF

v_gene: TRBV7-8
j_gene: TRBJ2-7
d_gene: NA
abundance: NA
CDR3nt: TGTGCCAGCAGCTTAGCGCACAGGGAGGGAAAGGACTTC
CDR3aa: CASSLAHREGKDF

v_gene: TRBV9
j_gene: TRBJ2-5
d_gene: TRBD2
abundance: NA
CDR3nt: TGTGCCAGCAGCGTAGGGGGGCTAGCGGGAGTAAAAGAGACCCAGTACTTC
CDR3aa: CASSVGGLAGVKETQYF

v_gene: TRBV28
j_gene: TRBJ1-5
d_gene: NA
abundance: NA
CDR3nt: TGTGCCAGCAGTGAGGTTAAGCAGCCCCAGCATTTT
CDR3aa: CASSEVKQPQHF

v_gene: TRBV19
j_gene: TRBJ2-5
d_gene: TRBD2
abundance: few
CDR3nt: TGTGCCAGTAGTATAGATCCGCTAGCGGCCTTGTACTTC
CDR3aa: CASSIDPLAALYF

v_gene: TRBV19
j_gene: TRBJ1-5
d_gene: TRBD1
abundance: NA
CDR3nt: TGTGCCAGTAGTACCCCGGGACAGGGCTATAGCAATCAGCCCCAGCATTTT
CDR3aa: CASSTPGQGYSNQPQHF

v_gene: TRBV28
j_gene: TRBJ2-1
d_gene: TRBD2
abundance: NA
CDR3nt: TGTGCCAGCACCCCGCCCGGGAGGAGCTCCTACAATGAGCAGTTCTTC
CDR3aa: CASTPPGRSSYNEQFF

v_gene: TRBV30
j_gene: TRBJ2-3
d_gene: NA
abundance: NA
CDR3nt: TGTGCCTGGAGCCCCGTAGGAGGAGATACGCAGTATTTT
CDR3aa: CAWSPVGGDTQYF

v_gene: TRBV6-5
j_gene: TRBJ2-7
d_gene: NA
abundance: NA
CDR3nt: TGTGCCAGCAGTTATAGGCTCTTTGGGCAGACCTACGAGCAGTACTTC
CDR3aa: CASSYRLFGQTYEQYF

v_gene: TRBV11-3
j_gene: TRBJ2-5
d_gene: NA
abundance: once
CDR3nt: TGTGCCAGCAGCTCAGGCCCCCAAACAGAGACCCAGTACTTC
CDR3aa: CASSSGPQTETQYF

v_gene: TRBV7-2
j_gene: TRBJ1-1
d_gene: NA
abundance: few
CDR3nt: TGTGCCAGCAGCTTAGTGATAACAGGTGCTGAAGCTTTCTTT
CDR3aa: CASSLVITGAEAFF

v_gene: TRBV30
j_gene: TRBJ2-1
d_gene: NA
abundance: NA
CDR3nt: TGTGCCCTTATTCTAGGGCGGGCGCCAGACTCCTACAATGAGCAGTTCTTC
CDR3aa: CALILGRAPDSYNEQFF

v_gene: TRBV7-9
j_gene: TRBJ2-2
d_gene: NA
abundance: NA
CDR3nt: TGTGCCAGCAGCTTAGGGAGCGGGCCTTCCCGGACCGGGGAGCTGTTTTTT
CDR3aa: CASSLGSGPSRTGELFF

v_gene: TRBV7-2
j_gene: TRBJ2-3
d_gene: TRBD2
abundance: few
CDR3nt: TGTGCCAGCAGCCAGTTCCCTCGAGCGGGAGTCGGGGAGGCAGATACGCAGTATTTT
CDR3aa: CASSQFPRAGVGEADTQYF

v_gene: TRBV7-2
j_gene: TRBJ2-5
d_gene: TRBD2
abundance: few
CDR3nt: TGTGCCAGCAGCGAAGTGGGACTAGCGGGAGAGACCCAGTACTTC
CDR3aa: CASSEVGLAGETQYF

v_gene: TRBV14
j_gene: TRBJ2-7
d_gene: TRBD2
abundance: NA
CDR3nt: TGTGCCAGCAGCCAAGACGCGGGAGGGCTCTACGAGCAGTACTTC
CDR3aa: CASSQDAGGLYEQYF

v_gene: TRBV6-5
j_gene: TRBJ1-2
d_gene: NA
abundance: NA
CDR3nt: TGTGCCAGCAGTTTTAGACAGGCTACTAACTATGGCTACACCTTC
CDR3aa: CASSFRQATNYGYTF

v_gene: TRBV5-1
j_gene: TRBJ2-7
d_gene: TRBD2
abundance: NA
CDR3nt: TGCGCCAGCAGCTTGACTCCTAGCGGTCAATCCTACGAGCAGTACTTC
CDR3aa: CASSLTPSGQSYEQYF

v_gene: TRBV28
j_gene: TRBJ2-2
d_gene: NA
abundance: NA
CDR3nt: TGTGCCAGCAGGAGGACGAACACCGGGGAGCTGTTTTTT
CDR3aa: CASRRTNTGELFF

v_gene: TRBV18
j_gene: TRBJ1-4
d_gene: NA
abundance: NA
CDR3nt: TGTGCCAGCTCACCGGGACTTGGCGAAAAACTGTTTTTT
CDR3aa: CASSPGLGEKLFF

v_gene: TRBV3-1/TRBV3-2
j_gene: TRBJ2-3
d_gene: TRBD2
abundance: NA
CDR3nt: TGTGCCAGCAGCCAAGAAAGGATTAGCGGGAGAGATACGCAGTATTTT
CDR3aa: CASSQERISGRDTQYF

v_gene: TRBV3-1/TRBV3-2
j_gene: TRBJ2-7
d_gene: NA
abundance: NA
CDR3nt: TGTGCCAGCAGCCAAGTAACGGGAGAGCAGTACTTC
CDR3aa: CASSQVTGEQYF

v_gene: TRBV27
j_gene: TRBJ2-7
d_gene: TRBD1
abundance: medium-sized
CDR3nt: TGTGCCAGCAGTTTCAAGACCGGGACAGTCTACGAGCAGTACTTC
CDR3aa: CASSFKTGTVYEQYF

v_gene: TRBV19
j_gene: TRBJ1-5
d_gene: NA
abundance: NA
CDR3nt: TGTGCCAGTAGTATAGTAGTGAGCAATCAGCCCCAGCATTTT
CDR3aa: CASSIVVSNQPQHF

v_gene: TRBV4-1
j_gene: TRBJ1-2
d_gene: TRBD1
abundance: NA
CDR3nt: TGCGCCAGCAGCCAAGATAACAGGGGTTATTCTGGCTACACCTTC
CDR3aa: CASSQDNRGYSGYTF